This T cell receptor (beta chain) appears in the sequencing data of a study of blood T cell repertoires in COVID-19. Whole-study context: PBMCs, B-cell-depleted T cells, or T cells were the source of the cDNA or gDNA that made up the material.

Generated by immunoSEQ multiplex PCR, the TCRdb table keeps only in-frame clones and is missing some. This sample has under 300,000 clones, with around 83% found just once. Looked up from germline, CDR1 is LGHNA and CDR2 is YSLEER. CDR3 length equals 17 residues. V dropped 0 bases and J dropped 0 bases, with 12 bases sitting between them. This clonotype originated in a woman between 18 and 30 years old with acute or convalescent COVID-19. Sample: peripheral blood. The chain has TRBV4-3 and TRBJ2-1, with unresolved D. For the CDR3, the DNA is TGCGCCAGCAGCCAAGATCGCGGTTGGTCCTCCTACAATGAGCAGTTCTTC. It translates to CASSQDRGWSSYNEQFF.